This TCR beta chain originates from a study of OX40 agonist ivuxolimab in advanced cancers. Only in-frame clones appear in the TCRdb table, and some are missing; sequencing was by immunoSEQ multiplex PCR. The top ten hold roughly 5.4% of the sample, which has around 77,000 clones, roughly 80% seen once. Per the germline V gene, CDR1 is LGHNA and CDR2 is YNFKEQ. V was pared by 4 bases and J by 10 bases, with 16 bases between. This CDR3 has 14 amino acids. Patients were excluded for autoimmune disease history or systemic immunosuppression. The chain combines TRBV4-2 with TRBJ2-2; D might be TRBD1 or TRBD2, each matching 6 bases. The TCR was taken from an adult with an advanced solid tumor such as melanoma, head and neck, liver or kidney cancer. Source: CD4+ or CD8+ T cells sorted from blood, taken in a trial of the OX40 agonist ivuxolimab. The chain's CDR3 is CASSRPGADVELFF. The DNA for the CDR3 is TGTGCCAGCAGCCGCCCGGGGGCTGATGTGGAGCTGTTTTTT.